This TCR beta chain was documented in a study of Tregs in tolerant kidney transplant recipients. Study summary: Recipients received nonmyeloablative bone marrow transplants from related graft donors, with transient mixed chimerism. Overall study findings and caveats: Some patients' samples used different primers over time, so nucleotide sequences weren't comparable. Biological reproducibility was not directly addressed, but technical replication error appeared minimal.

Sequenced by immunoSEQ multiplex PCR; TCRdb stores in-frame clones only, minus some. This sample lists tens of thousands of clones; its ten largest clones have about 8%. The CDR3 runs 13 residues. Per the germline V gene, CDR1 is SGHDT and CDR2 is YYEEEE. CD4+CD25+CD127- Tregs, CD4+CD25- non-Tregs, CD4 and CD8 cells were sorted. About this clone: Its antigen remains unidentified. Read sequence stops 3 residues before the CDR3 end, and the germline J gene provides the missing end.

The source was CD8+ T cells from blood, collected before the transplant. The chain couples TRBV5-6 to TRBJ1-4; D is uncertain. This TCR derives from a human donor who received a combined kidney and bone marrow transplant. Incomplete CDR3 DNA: TGTGCCAGCAGCTTGGTCAGCAGCGCGGAA. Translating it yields CASSLVSSAE. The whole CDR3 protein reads CASSLVSSAELFF.